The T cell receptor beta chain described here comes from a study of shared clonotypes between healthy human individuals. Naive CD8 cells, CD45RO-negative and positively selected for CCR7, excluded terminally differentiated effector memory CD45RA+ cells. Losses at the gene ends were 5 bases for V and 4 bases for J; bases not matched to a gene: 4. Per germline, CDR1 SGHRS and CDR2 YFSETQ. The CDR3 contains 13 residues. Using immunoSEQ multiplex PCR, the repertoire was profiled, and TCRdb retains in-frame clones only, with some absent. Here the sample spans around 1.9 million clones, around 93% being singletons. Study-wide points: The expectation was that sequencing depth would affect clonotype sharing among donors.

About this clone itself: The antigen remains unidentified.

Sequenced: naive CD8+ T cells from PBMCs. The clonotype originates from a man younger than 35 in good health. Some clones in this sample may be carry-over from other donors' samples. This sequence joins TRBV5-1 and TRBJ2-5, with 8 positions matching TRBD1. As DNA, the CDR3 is TGCGCCAGCAGAGGACAGGGTGGAGAGACCCAGTACTTC. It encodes CASRGQGGETQYF.